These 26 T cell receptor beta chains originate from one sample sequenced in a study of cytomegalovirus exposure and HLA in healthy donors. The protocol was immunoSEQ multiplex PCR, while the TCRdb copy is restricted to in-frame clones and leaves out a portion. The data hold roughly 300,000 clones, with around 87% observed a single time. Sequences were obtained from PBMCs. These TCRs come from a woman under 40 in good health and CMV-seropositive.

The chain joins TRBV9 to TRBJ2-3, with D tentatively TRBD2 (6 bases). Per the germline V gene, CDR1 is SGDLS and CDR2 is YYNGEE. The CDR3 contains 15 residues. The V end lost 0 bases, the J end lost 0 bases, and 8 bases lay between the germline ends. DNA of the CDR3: TGTGCCAGCAGCGTAGGGGGGGTGAGCACAGATACGCAGTATTTT. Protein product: CASSVGGVSTDTQYF.

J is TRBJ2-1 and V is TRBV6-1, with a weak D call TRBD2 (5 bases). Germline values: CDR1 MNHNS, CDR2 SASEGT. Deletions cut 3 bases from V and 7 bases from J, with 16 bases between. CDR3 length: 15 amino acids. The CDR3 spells CASSERAASPNEQFF. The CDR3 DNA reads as TGTGCCAGCAGTGAGCGGGCGGCCTCCCCTAATGAGCAGTTCTTC.

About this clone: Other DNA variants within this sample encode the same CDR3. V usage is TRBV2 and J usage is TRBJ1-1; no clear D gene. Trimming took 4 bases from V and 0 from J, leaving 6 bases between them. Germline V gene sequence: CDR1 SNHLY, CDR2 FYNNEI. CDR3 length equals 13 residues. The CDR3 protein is CASSGGMNTEAFF. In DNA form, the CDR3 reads TGTGCCAGCAGTGGTGGCATGAACACTGAAGCTTTCTTT.

The CDR3: CASSRDLTYEQYF. DNA for the CDR3: TGTGCCAGCAGCCGGGACTTGACCTACGAGCAGTACTTC. The chain carries TRBV9 and TRBJ2-7, with D maybe TRBD2 (6 bases). Germline values: CDR1 SGDLS, CDR2 YYNGEE. The CDR3 covers 13 residues. V gave up 4 bases and J gave up 2 bases, with 10 bases separating them.

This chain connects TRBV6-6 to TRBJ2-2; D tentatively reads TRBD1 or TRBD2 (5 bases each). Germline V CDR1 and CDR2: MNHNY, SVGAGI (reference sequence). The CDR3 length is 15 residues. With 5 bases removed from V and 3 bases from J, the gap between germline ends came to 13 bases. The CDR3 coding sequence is TGTGCCAGCAGTGTCCGGGACCCCTACACCGGGGAGCTGTTTTTT. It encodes CASSVRDPYTGELFF.

The CDR3 DNA reads TGTGCCATCAGGCCAACTAGCGGGGGGCCCGGAGATACGCAGTATTTT. It yields the protein CAIRPTSGGPGDTQYF. The V and J genes are TRBV10-3 and TRBJ2-3; 12 bases agree with TRBD2. CDR1 is ENHRY, CDR2 SYGVKD, per germline. J gave up 5 bases and V 6 bases, and 9 bases lay outside the gene matches. There are 16 residues in the CDR3.

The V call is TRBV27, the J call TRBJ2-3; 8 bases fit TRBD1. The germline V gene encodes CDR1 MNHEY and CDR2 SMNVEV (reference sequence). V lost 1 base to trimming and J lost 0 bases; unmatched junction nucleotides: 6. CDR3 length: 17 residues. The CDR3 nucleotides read TGTGCCAGCAGTTTATTCGGGACAGGCTCTAGCACAGATACGCAGTATTTT. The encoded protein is CASSLFGTGSSTDTQYF.

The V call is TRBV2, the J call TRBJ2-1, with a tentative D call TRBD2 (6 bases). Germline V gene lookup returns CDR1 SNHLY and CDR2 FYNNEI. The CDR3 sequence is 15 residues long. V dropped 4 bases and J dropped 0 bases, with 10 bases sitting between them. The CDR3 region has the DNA TGTGCCAGCAGTGGTAGCGGAAGCTCCTACAATGAGCAGTTCTTC. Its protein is CASSGSGSSYNEQFF.

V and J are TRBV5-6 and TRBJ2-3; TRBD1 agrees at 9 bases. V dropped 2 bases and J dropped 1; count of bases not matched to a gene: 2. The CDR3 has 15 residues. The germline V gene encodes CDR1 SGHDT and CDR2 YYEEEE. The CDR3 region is CASSFRTGGTDTQYF. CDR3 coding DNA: TGTGCCAGCAGCTTTAGGACAGGGGGCACAGATACGCAGTATTTT.

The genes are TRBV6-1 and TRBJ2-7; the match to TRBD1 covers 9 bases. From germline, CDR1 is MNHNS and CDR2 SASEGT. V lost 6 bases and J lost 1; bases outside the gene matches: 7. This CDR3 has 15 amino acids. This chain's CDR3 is CASREPGQGSYEQYF. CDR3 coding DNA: TGTGCCAGCAGGGAACCGGGACAGGGATCCTACGAGCAGTACTTC.

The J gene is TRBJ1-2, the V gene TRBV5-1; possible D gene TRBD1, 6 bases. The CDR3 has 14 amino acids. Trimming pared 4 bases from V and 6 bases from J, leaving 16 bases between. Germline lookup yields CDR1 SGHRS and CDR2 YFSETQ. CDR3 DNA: TGCGCCAGCAGCGGGGGACACTTCCAGGATGGCTACACCTTC. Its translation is CASSGGHFQDGYTF.

DNA for the CDR3: TGTGCCAGCAGCCTCGTGGGTCCCACCGGGGAGCTGTTTTTT. Protein: CASSLVGPTGELFF. J is TRBJ2-2 and V is TRBV7-9; D is unclear. V was pared by 5 bases and J by 4 bases, with 11 bases between. The CDR3 is made up of 14 amino acids. Germline V lookup: CDR1 SEHNR, CDR2 FQNEAQ (reference sequence).

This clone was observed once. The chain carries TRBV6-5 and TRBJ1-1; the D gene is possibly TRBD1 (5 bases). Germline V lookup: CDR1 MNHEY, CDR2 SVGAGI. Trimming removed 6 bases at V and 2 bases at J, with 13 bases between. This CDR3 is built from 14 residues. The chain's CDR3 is CASRFLDKNTEAFF. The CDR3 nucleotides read TGTGCCAGCAGGTTCCTGGACAAAAACACTGAAGCTTTCTTT.

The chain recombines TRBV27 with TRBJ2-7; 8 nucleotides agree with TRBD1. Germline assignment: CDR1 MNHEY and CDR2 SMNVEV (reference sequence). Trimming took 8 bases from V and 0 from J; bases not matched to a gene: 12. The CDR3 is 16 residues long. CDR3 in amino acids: CASGDRGERVSYEQYF. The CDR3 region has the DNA TGTGCCAGCGGTGACAGGGGCGAACGCGTCTCCTACGAGCAGTACTTC.

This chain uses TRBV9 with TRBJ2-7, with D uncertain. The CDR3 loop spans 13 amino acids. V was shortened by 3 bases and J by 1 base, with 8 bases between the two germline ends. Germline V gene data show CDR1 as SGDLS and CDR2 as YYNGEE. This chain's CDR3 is CASSAAYSYEQYF. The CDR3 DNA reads TGTGCCAGCAGCGCTGCGTATTCCTACGAGCAGTACTTC.

Written as DNA, the CDR3 is TGTGCCAGCAGTTTCCCAGGTCACGGGGAGCTGTTTTTT. It codes for CASSFPGHGELFF. This chain uses TRBV28 with TRBJ2-2; unclear D gene. This CDR3 comprises 13 residues. CDR1 MDHEN and CDR2 SYDVKM come from the germline V gene. With 3 bases removed from V and 7 bases from J, the gap between germline ends came to 9 bases.

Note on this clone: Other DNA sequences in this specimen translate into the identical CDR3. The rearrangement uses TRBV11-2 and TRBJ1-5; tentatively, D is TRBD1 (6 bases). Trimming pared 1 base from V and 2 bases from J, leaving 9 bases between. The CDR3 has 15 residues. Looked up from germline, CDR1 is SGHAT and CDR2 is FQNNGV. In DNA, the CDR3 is TGTGCCAGCAGCTTAGGTGCAGGGGGCAATCAGCCCCAGCATTTT. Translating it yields CASSLGAGGNQPQHF.

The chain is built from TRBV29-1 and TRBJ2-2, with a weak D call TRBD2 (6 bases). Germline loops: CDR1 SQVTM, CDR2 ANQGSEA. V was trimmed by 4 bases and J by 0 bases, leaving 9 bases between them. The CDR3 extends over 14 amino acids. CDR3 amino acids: CSVALASNTGELFF. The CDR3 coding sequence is TGCAGCGTTGCCCTAGCGTCGAACACCGGGGAGCTGTTTTTT.

CDR3 in DNA: TGTGCCAGCAGTCCGCGGGCGGGGGCCTTATTTCCCTACGAGCAGTACTTC. It yields the protein CASSPRAGALFPYEQYF. The rearrangement joins TRBV7-2 to TRBJ2-5, with D tentatively TRBD2 (7 bases). The J call is in doubt because the DNA end fits TRBJ2-7 better. The germline V gene encodes CDR1 SGHTA and CDR2 FQGNSA. The CDR3 totals 17 residues.

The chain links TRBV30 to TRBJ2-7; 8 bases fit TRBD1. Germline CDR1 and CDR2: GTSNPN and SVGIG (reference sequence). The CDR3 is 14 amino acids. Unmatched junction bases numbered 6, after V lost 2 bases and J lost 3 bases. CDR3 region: CAWSFGQGSYEQYF. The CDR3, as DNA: TGTGCCTGGAGTTTCGGACAGGGCAGCTACGAGCAGTACTTC.

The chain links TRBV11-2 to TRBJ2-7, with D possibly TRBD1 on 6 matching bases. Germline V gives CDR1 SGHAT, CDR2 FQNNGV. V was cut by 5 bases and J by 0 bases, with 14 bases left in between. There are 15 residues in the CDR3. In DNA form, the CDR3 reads TGTGCCAGCAGCAAGAGGACAGAGAGCTCCTACGAGCAGTACTTC. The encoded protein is CASSKRTESSYEQYF.

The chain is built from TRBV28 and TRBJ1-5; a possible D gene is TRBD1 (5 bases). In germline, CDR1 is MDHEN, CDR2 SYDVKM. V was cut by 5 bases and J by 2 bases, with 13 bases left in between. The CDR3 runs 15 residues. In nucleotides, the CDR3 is TGTGCCAGCAGTCGTCGGGGCCGGGGCAATCAGCCCCAGCATTTT. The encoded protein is CASSRRGRGNQPQHF.

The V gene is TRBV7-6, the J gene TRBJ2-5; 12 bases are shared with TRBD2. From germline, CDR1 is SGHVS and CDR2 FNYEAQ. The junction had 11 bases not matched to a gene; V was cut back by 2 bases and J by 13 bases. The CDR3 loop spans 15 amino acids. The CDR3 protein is CASSLPGLAGGQRYF. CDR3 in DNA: TGTGCCAGCAGCTTACCAGGCCTAGCGGGAGGGCAACGGTACTTC.

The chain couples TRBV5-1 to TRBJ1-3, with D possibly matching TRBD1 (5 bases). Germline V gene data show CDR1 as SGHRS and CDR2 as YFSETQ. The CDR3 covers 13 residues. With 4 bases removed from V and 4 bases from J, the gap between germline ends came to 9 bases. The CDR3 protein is CASSRRQGNTIYF. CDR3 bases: TGCGCCAGCAGCCGTCGACAGGGAAACACCATATATTTT.

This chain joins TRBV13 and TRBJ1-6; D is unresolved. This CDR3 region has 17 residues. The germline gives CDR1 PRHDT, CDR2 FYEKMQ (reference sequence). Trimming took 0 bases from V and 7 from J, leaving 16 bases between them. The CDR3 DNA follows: TGTGCCAGCAGCTTAGGCCCCCATGGCGTGGGGAATTCACCCCTCCACTTT. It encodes CASSLGPHGVGNSPLHF. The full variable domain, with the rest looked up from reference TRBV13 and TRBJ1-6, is AAGVIQSPRHLIKEKRETATLKCYPIPRHDTVYWYQQGPGQDPQFLISFYEKMQSDKGSIPDRFSAQQFSDYHSELNMSSLELGDSALYFCASSLGPHGVGNSPLHFGNGTRLTVT.

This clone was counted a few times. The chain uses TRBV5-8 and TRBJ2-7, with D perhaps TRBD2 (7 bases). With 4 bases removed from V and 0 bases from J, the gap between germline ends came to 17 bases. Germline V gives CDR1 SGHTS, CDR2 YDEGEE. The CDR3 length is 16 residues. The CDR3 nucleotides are TGTGCCAGCAGCCCAAAGGTGCGGGGGCCCTCCTACGAGCAGTACTTC. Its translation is CASSPKVRGPSYEQYF. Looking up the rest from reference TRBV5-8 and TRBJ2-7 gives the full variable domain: EAGVTQSPTHLIKTRGQQATLRCSPISGHTSVYWYQQALGLGLQFLLWYDEGEERNRGNFPPRFSGRQFPNYSSELNVNALELEDSALYLCASSPKVRGPSYEQYFGPGTRLTVT.